The 4 T cell receptor beta chains below come from one sample, sequenced in a study of PD-1 blockade in classical Hodgkin lymphoma. The repertoire was sequenced with immunoSEQ multiplex PCR; TCRdb's copy has only in-frame clones and lacks some. Among tens of thousands of clones listed, 85% to 90% were seen once. Time point described: cycle 4 day 1 (C4D1), after 6 weeks of nivolumab. No patient escaped relapse after autologous stem cell transplantation, and brentuximab vedotin exposure varied. The source was peripheral blood mononuclear cells (PBMCs), collected before the fourth cycle of nivolumab. The source is a human donor with classical Hodgkin lymphoma.

This clone appeared a few times. The chain employs TRBV5-5 and TRBJ1-2; tentative D call: TRBD1 (5 bases). Germline V lookup: CDR1 SGHKS, CDR2 YYEKEE (reference sequence). V lost 4 bases, J lost 1 base, and 11 bases lay in between. The CDR3 runs 14 residues. The CDR3 is CASSGAGGNYGYTF. The CDR3 coding sequence is TGTGCCAGCAGCGGAGCCGGGGGTAACTATGGCTACACCTTC. Full variable domain (rest looked up from reference TRBV5-5 and TRBJ1-2): DAGVTQSPTHLIKTRGQQVTLRCSPISGHKSVSWYQQVLGQGPQFIFQYYEKEERGRGNFPDRFSARQFPNYSSELNVNALLLGDSALYLCASSGAGGNYGYTFGSGTRLTVV.

The chain links TRBV2 to TRBJ1-2; perhaps TRBD1 as D (5 bases). The CDR3 has 14 amino acids. The V gene lost 2 bases and the J gene lost 7 bases, with 14 bases spanning the gap. Germline V lookup: CDR1 SNHLY, CDR2 FYNNEI. The CDR3 sequence is CASSERRAEPGYTF. The CDR3 DNA reads TGTGCCAGCAGTGAACGCAGGGCCGAACCTGGCTACACCTTC.

This chain connects TRBV7-6 to TRBJ2-7; D perhaps matches TRBD2 (6 bases). Trimming took off 5 bases at V and 3 bases at J, with 14 bases between the two ends. The CDR3 covers 14 residues. Germline V lookup: CDR1 SGHVS, CDR2 FNYEAQ. CDR3 nucleotides: TGTGCCAGCAGCACCCCTCGGGGGAGCTACGAGCAGTACTTC. This translates into CASSTPRGSYEQYF.

V usage is TRBV19 and J usage is TRBJ2-5, with D maybe TRBD1 (6 bases). Germline V gives CDR1 LNHDA, CDR2 SQIVND (reference sequence). V was clipped by 7 bases and J by 5 bases, with 11 bases between them. CDR3 length: 12 amino acids. The chain's CDR3 is CASTQGGETQYF. In DNA form, the CDR3 reads TGTGCCAGTACACAGGGTGGGGAGACCCAGTACTTC.